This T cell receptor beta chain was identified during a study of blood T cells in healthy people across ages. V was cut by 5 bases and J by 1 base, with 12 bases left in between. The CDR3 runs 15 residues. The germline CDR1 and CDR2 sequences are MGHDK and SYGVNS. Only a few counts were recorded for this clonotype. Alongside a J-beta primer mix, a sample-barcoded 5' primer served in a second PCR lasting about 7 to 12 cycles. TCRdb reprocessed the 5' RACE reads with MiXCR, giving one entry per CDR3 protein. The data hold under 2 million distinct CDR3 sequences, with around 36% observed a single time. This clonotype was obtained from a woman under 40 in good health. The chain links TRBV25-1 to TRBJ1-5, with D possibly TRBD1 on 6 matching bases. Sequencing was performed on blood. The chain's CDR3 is CASSSHRESNQPQHF. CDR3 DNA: TGTGCCAGCAGTAGCCACAGGGAAAGCAATCAGCCCCAGCATTTT.